A selection of T cell receptor beta chains follows, all from one sample in a study of shared clonotypes between healthy human individuals. Using immunoSEQ multiplex PCR, the repertoire was profiled, and TCRdb retains in-frame clones only, with some absent. The sample contains 1,400,000 or so clones, approximately 98.5% of which appear only once. Sequenced input: naive CD4+ T cells sorted from blood. The receptors were gathered from a man between 25 and 39 years old in good health. CDR3s include the opening cysteine and the closing phenylalanine or tryptophan. A D gene is named only where the DNA matches it firmly. Part of the rows lack a size; the others show once, few, many or a class for expanded clones.

J gene,D gene,V gene,clone size,CDR3 protein,CDR3 DNA
TRBJ2-1,TRBD1,TRBV7-2,.,CASSLLGTGGYEQFF,TGTGCCAGCAGCTTACTCGGGACAGGGGGTTATGAGCAGTTCTTC
TRBJ2-5,TRBD2,TRBV14,.,CASSQGVAGGETQYF,TGTGCCAGCAGCCAAGGTGTAGCGGGAGGAGAGACCCAGTACTTC
TRBJ2-6,.,TRBV7-9,.,CASSLSVGGSSLGANVLTF,TGTGCCAGCAGCTTAAGTGTGGGCGGGTCATCCCTTGGGGCCAACGTCCTGACTTTC
TRBJ2-1,.,TRBV7-9,.,CASSSRGSGDNEQFF,TGTGCCAGCAGCTCCAGGGGTAGCGGAGACAATGAGCAGTTCTTC
TRBJ2-3,.,TRBV7-8,.,CASSPPSRGAHTQYF,TGTGCCAGCAGCCCCCCTTCCCGGGGGGCGCATACGCAGTATTTT
TRBJ1-5,.,TRBV9,few,CASSVGAASNQPQHF,TGTGCCAGCAGCGTAGGGGCAGCCAGCAATCAGCCCCAGCATTTT
TRBJ2-6,TRBD1,TRBV7-2,.,CASSLVGGRGYSGANVLTF,TGTGCCAGCAGCTTAGTAGGTGGCAGGGGGTACTCTGGGGCCAACGTCCTGACTTTC
TRBJ1-5,.,TRBV4-3,.,CASSQGQNSNQPQHF,TGCGCCAGCAGCCAAGGGCAGAATAGCAATCAGCCCCAGCATTTT
TRBJ2-3,TRBD1,TRBV9,.,CASSPGQGADTQYF,TGTGCCAGCAGCCCAGGACAGGGGGCAGATACGCAGTATTTT
TRBJ2-3,.,TRBV4-3,.,CASSGGPSGFTDTQYF,TGCGCCAGCAGCGGGGGGCCTAGCGGCTTCACAGATACGCAGTATTTT
TRBJ2-3,TRBD1,TRBV28,.,CAIIQAGGSDTQYF,TGTGCCATTATCCAGGCAGGGGGCTCAGATACGCAGTATTTT
TRBJ2-7,.,TRBV28,.,CASSFGGVKSYEQYF,TGTGCCAGCAGTTTTGGGGGAGTTAAGTCCTACGAGCAGTACTTC
TRBJ2-1,.,TRBV11-2,.,CASSMPGEGEQFF,TGTGCCAGCAGCATGCCAGGGGAGGGTGAGCAGTTCTTC
TRBJ2-3,TRBD2,TRBV28,.,CASKRTSGGGTDTQYF,TGTGCCAGCAAGAGGACTAGCGGGGGAGGGACAGATACGCAGTATTTT
TRBJ1-1,TRBD1,TRBV7-2,.,CASSFDRGTEAFF,TGTGCCAGCAGCTTCGACAGGGGCACTGAAGCTTTCTTT
TRBJ1-1,.,TRBV5-1,.,CASSSFLRAPFVNTEAFF,TGCGCCAGCAGCTCTTTTCTCCGGGCCCCTTTTGTGAACACTGAAGCTTTCTTT
TRBJ2-2,.,TRBV9,.,CASSNRQDYTGELFF,TGTGCCAGCAGCAACCGACAGGATTACACCGGGGAGCTGTTTTTT
TRBJ2-7,TRBD1,TRBV5-6,.,CASEQGPYEQYF,TGTGCCAGTGAACAGGGGCCCTACGAGCAGTACTTC
TRBJ2-1,.,TRBV5-1,.,CASSLVDSSNEQFF,TGCGCCAGCAGCTTGGTAGACAGCTCCAATGAGCAGTTCTTC
TRBJ2-1,TRBD2,TRBV27,.,CASSLRLAGGTHEQFF,TGTGCCAGCAGTCTCCGACTAGCGGGAGGGACACATGAGCAGTTCTTC
TRBJ1-1,.,TRBV18,once,CATRPAGKTEAFF,TGTGCCACCAGACCGGCAGGGAAAACTGAAGCTTTCTTT
TRBJ1-2,TRBD1,TRBV28,.,CASSSPQGALANYGYTF,TGTGCCAGCAGTTCCCCACAGGGGGCGCTTGCTAACTATGGCTACACCTTC
TRBJ2-3,.,TRBV6-1,.,CASISFVDTQYF,TGTGCCAGCATAAGTTTCGTAGATACGCAGTATTTT
TRBJ1-5,TRBD1,TRBV6-1,.,CASIKDRLGNQPQHF,TGTGCCAGCATCAAGGACAGGTTAGGCAATCAGCCCCAGCATTTT
TRBJ1-1,.,TRBV7-3,.,CASSLNRANTEAFF,TGTGCCAGCAGCTTAAACAGGGCTAACACTGAAGCTTTCTTT
TRBJ1-1,.,TRBV5-1,.,CASSLREGDVVAFF,TGCGCCAGCAGCTTACGGGAGGGAGATGTAGTAGCTTTCTTT
TRBJ2-5,TRBD2,TRBV4-1,.,CASSLRPPSGQETQYF,TGCGCCAGCAGCCTAAGACCCCCTAGCGGGCAAGAGACCCAGTACTTC
TRBJ2-1,TRBD1,TRBV5-1,once,CASSAPGQGPSSSYNEQFF,TGCGCCAGCAGCGCTCCCGGACAGGGTCCATCAAGCTCCTACAATGAGCAGTTCTTC
TRBJ1-5,TRBD1,TRBV18,.,CASSADRAQPQHF,TGTGCCAGCTCCGCGGACAGGGCTCAGCCCCAGCATTTT
TRBJ2-7,.,TRBV30,.,CAWTGTYEQYF,TGTGCCTGGACGGGGACCTACGAGCAGTACTTC
TRBJ1-4,TRBD1,TRBV15,.,CATTQGEENEKLFF,TGTGCCACGACGCAGGGGGAAGAGAATGAAAAACTGTTTTTT
TRBJ2-2,TRBD1,TRBV7-9,.,CASSDRGLTGELFF,TGTGCCAGCAGTGACAGGGGGCTCACCGGGGAGCTGTTTTTT
TRBJ2-1,TRBD2,TRBV10-1,.,CASSESPSGAYNEQFF,TGCGCCAGCAGTGAGTCGCCTAGCGGGGCTTACAATGAGCAGTTCTTC
TRBJ2-7,.,TRBV30,.,CAWSFSPSYEQYF,TGTGCCTGGAGTTTCTCACCTTCCTACGAGCAGTACTTC
TRBJ2-3,TRBD2,TRBV14,.,CASSRTRRGWDYTDTQYF,TGTGCCAGCAGCCGAACCCGCCGCGGCTGGGACTACACAGATACGCAGTATTTT
TRBJ2-1,TRBD1,TRBV5-1,.,CASRPQGAGVGSGEQFF,TGCGCCAGCAGGCCACAGGGGGCGGGTGTTGGGAGTGGTGAGCAGTTCTTC
TRBJ2-1,TRBD1,TRBV28,.,CASSLPGQKQFF,TGTGCCAGCAGTTTGCCGGGACAGAAGCAGTTCTTC
TRBJ1-1,TRBD1,TRBV5-1,.,CASSISGGSGTEAFF,TGCGCCAGCAGCATTTCAGGGGGTTCGGGCACTGAAGCTTTCTTT
TRBJ2-5,TRBD2,TRBV18,.,CASSPSGLARETQYF,TGTGCCAGCTCACCCTCAGGACTAGCGCGAGAGACCCAGTACTTC
TRBJ2-7,TRBD2,TRBV18,.,CASSPSNIQRGYYEQYF,TGTGCCAGCTCACCATCCAATATACAGCGGGGATACTACGAGCAGTACTTC
TRBJ1-1,.,TRBV5-5,.,CASSYSPLSEAFF,TGTGCCAGCAGCTATTCACCGCTTAGTGAAGCTTTCTTT
TRBJ2-3,.,TRBV29-1,.,CSVDKDPGWTDTQYF,TGCAGCGTTGACAAGGACCCGGGATGGACAGATACGCAGTATTTT
TRBJ2-5,TRBD2,TRBV5-1,once,CASSSGLAGVQETQYF,TGCGCCAGCAGCTCGGGACTAGCGGGGGTCCAAGAGACCCAGTACTTC
TRBJ2-1,TRBD2,TRBV13,few,CASSLAGGRYNEQFF,TGTGCCAGCAGTCTGGCGGGAGGGCGCTACAATGAGCAGTTCTTC
TRBJ2-1,.,TRBV6-4,.,CASSLETGSQHEQFF,TGTGCCAGCAGTTTGGAAACAGGGTCGCAGCATGAGCAGTTCTTC
TRBJ1-1,.,TRBV27,once,CASSDLARYTEAFF,TGTGCCAGCAGTGACCTGGCCCGGTACACTGAAGCTTTCTTT
TRBJ2-2,.,TRBV19,.,CASSIRAADIVNTGELFF,TGTGCCAGTAGTATACGGGCCGCAGACATCGTAAACACCGGGGAGCTGTTTTTT
TRBJ2-3,.,TRBV28,.,CASSFQVRITADTQYF,TGTGCCAGCAGTTTCCAGGTTCGGATTACGGCAGATACGCAGTATTTT
TRBJ1-2,.,TRBV30,once,CAWLAVYGYTF,TGTGCCTGGTTAGCCGTTTATGGCTACACCTTC
TRBJ2-1,.,TRBV7-9,.,CASSRRGEEQFF,TGTGCCAGCAGCCGACGAGGTGAGGAGCAGTTCTTC
TRBJ1-1,.,TRBV10-2,.,CASSVRTAGDEAFF,TGCGCCAGCAGTGTCAGGACAGCGGGTGATGAAGCTTTCTTT
TRBJ1-3,.,TRBV6-5,.,CASSFRGNSGNTIYF,TGTGCCAGCAGTTTCAGGGGCAACTCTGGAAACACCATATATTTT
TRBJ2-7,TRBD1,TRBV6-5,.,CASSKGQRYEQYF,TGTGCCAGCAGTAAGGGACAGCGCTACGAGCAGTACTTC
TRBJ1-1,.,TRBV5-5,.,CASSLSPNTEAFF,TGTGCCAGCAGCTTGTCTCCGAACACTGAAGCTTTCTTT
TRBJ2-7,TRBD2,TRBV18,.,CASSPPGTSGSYEQYF,TGTGCCAGCTCACCACCGGGGACTAGCGGGAGCTACGAGCAGTACTTC
TRBJ2-7,.,TRBV7-2,.,CASSLMGVTEQYF,TGTGCCAGCAGCCTAATGGGCGTCACCGAGCAGTACTTC
TRBJ2-2,.,TRBV18,.,CASSPEVAGAAGELFF,TGTGCCAGCTCACCAGAGGTTGCTGGGGCGGCCGGGGAGCTGTTTTTT
TRBJ2-5,.,TRBV7-9,.,CASSYIGGETQYF,TGTGCCAGCAGCTACATCGGAGGAGAGACCCAGTACTTC
TRBJ2-7,.,TRBV10-3,.,CAIRLAMGPEGGEQYF,TGTGCCATAAGGCTAGCGATGGGGCCAGAAGGGGGTGAGCAGTACTTC
TRBJ2-5,.,TRBV28,.,CASSASATQETQYF,TGTGCCAGCAGTGCCTCTGCTACCCAAGAGACCCAGTACTTC